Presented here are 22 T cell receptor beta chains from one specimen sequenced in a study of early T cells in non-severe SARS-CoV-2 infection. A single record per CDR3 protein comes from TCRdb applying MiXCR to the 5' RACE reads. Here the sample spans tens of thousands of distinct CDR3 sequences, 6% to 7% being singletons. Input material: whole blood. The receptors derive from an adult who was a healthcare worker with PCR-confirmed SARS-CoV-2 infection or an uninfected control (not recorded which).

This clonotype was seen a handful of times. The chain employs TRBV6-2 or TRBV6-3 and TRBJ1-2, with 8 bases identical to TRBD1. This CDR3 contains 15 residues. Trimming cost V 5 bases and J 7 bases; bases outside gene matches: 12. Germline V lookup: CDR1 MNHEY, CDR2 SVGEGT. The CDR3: CASSPRDRRFGGYTF. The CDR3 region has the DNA TGTGCCAGCAGTCCCCGGGACAGGCGATTTGGTGGCTACACCTTC.

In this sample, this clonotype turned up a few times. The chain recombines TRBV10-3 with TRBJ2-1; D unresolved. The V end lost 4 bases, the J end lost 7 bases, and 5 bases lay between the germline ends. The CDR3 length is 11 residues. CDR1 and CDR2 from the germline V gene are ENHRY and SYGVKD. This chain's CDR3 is CAISVRNEQFF. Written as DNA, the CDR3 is TGTGCCATCAGTGTCAGAAATGAGCAGTTCTTC.

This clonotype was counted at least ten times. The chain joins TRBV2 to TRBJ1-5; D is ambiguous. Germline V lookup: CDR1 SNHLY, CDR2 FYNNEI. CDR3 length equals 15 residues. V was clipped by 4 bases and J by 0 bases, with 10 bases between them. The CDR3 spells CASSGDINSNQPQHF. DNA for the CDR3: TGTGCCAGCAGTGGTGATATAAATAGCAATCAGCCCCAGCATTTT.

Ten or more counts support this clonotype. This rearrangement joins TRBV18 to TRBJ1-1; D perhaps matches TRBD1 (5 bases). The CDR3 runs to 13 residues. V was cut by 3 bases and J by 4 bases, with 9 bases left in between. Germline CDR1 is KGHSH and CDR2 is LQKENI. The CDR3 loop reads CASSPPGGTEAFF. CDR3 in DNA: TGTGCCAGCTCACCCCCCGGGGGCACTGAAGCTTTCTTT.

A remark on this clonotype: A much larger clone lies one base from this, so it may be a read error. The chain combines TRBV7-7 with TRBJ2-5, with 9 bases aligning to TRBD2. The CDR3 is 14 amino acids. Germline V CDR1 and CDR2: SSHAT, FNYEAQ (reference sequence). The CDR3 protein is CASSFSGGREAQYF. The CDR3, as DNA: TGTGCTAGCAGCTTTAGCGGGGGTAGAGAGGCCCAGTACTTC.

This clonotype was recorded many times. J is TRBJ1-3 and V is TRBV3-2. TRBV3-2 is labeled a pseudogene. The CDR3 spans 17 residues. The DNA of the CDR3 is TGTGCCAGCAGCCAAGATCTTGGCGCTGGTGCCGGAAACACCATATATTTT. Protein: CASSQDLGAGAGNTIYF.

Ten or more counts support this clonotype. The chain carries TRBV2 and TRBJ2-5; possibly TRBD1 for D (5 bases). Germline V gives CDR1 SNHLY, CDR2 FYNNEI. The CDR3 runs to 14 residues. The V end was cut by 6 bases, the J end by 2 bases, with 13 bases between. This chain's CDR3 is CASRPLTDQETQYF. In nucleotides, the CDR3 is TGTGCCAGCAGACCCCTGACAGATCAAGAGACCCAGTACTTC.

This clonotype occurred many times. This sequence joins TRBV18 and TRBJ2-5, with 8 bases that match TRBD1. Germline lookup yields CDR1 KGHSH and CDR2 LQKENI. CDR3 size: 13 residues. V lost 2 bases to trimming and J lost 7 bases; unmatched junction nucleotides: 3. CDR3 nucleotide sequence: TGTGCCAGCTCACCAGTGGACAGGGCGACCCAGTACTTC. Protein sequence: CASSPVDRATQYF.

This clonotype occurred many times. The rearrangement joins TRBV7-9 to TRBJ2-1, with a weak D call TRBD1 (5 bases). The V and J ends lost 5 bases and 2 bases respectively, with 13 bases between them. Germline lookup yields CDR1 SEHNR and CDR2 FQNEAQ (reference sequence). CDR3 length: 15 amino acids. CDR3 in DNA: TGTGCCAGCAGCCTCCCCCCAGGGACCTACAATGAGCAGTTCTTC. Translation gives CASSLPPGTYNEQFF.

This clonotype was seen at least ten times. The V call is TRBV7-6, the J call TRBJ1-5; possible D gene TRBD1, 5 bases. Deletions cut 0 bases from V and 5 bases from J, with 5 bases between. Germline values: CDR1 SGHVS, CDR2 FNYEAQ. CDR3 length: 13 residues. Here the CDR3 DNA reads TGTGCCAGCAGCTTAGCCAGGGATCAGCCCCAGCATTTT. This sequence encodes CASSLARDQPQHF.

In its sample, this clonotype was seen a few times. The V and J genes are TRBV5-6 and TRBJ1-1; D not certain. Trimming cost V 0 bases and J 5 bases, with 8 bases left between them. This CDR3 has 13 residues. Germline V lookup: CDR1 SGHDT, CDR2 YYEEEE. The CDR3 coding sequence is TGTGCCAGCAGCTTGGTCGACCGAACTGAAGCTTTCTTT. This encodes CASSLVDRTEAFF.

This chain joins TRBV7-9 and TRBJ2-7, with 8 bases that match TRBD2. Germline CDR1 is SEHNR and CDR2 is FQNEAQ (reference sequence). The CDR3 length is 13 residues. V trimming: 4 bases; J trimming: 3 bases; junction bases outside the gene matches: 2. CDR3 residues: CASSSGTSYEQYF. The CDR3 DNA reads TGTGCCAGCAGCTCCGGGACTAGCTACGAGCAGTACTTC. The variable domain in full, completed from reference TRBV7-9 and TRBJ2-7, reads DTGVSQNPRHKITKRGQNVTFRCDPISEHNRLYWYRQTLGQGPEFLTYFQNEAQLEKSRLLSDRFSAERPKGSFSTLEIQRTEQGDSAMYLCASSSGTSYEQYFGPGTRLTVT.

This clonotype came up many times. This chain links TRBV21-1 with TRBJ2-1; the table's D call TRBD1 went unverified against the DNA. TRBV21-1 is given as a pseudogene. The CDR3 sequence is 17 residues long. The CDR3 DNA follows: TGTGCCAGCAGCAAAGCCGTTCAGGGGGCGTCCTACAATGAGCAGTTCTTC. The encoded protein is CASSKAVQGASYNEQFF.

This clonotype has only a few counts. The CDR3 protein is CASSLAQPSMNTEAFF. CDR3 nucleotide sequence: TGTGCCAGCAGCTTGGCACAGCCAAGTATGAACACTGAAGCTTTCTTT. V and J are TRBV5-6 and TRBJ1-1; no clear D gene. Per the germline V gene, CDR1 is SGHDT and CDR2 is YYEEEE. The germline V and J ends were trimmed by 0 bases and 0 bases, with 12 bases remaining between them. The CDR3 runs 16 residues.

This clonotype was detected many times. In DNA form, the CDR3 reads TGTGCCAGCAGCGTAGTTGGATCTGGCAATGAGCAGTTCTTC. Translation: CASSVVGSGNEQFF. This chain connects TRBV9 to TRBJ2-1; D call uncertain. Trimming removed 0 bases from V and 6 bases from J, with 10 bases in between. Germline CDR1 reads SGDLS; CDR2 reads YYNGEE. CDR3 length: 14 amino acids.

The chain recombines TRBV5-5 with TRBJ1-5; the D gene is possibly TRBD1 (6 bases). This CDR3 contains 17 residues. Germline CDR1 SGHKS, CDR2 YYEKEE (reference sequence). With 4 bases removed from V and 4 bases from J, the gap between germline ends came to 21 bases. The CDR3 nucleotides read TGTGCCAGCAGCGCCGACACAGGGATGAGAGGGAATCAGCCCCAGCATTTT. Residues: CASSADTGMRGNQPQHF.

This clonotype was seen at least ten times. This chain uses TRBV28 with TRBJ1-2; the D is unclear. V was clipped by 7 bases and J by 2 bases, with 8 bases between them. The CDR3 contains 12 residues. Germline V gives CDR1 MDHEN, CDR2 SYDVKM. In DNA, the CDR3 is TGTGCCAGCAATGGTCTAAACTATGGCTACACCTTC. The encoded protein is CASNGLNYGYTF.

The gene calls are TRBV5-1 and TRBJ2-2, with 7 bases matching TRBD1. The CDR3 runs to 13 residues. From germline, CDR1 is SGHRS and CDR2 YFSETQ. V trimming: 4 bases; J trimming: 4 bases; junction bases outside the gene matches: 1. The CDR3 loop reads CASSRGPTGELFF. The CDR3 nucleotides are TGCGCCAGCAGCAGGGGGCCCACCGGGGAGCTGTTTTTT.

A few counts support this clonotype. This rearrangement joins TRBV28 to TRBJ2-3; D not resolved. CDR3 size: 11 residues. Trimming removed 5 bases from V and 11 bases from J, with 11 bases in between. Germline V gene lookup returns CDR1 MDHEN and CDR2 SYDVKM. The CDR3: CASSTAWKQYF. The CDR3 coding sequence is TGTGCCAGCAGTACCGCTTGGAAGCAGTATTTT.

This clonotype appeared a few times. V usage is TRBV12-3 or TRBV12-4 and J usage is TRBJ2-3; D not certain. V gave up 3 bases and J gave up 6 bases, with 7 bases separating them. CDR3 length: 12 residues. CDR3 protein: CASSLLRDTQYF. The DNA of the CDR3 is TGTGCCAGCAGTTTGTTACGGGATACGCAGTATTTT.

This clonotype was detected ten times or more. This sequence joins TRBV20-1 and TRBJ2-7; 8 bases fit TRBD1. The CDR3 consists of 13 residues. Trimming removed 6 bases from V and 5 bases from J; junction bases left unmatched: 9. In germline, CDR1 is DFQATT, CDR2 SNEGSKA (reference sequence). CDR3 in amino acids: CSASDRVLHEQYF. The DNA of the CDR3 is TGCAGTGCGTCGGACAGGGTTCTCCACGAGCAGTACTTC.

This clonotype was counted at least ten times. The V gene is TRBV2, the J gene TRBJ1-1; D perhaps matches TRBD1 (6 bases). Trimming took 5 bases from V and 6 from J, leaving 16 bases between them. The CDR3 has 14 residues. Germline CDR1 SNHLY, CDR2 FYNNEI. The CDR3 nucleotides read TGTGCCAGCAGTCCGTACAGGGAAAGGGCTGAAGCTTTCTTT. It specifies CASSPYRERAEAFF. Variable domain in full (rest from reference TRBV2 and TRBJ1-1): EPEVTQTPSHQVTQMGQEVILRCVPISNHLYFYWYRQILGQKVEFLVSFYNNEISEKSEIFDDQFSVERPDGSNFTLKIRSTKLEDSAMYFCASSPYRERAEAFFGQGTRLTVV.